This TCR beta chain was documented in a study of T cell responses to AZD1222 COVID-19 vaccine. Trimming removed 5 bases from V and 1 base from J, with 12 bases in between. In germline, CDR1 is SGHRS, CDR2 YFSETQ. The CDR3 contains 14 residues. Here immunoSEQ multiplex PCR was the method, and the copy in TCRdb shows in-frame clones only, minus some. The table lists roughly 170,000 clones, 85% to 95% of them singletons. This clonotype was obtained from an adult in good health. Source: peripheral blood, taken on day 0 of AZD1222 vaccination. The V gene is TRBV5-1, the J gene TRBJ1-1; the D is unclear. The CDR3 region has the DNA TGCGCCAGCAGTATCGAAACGGGGAACACTGAAGCTTTCTTT. Protein: CASSIETGNTEAFF.